These 22 T cell receptor beta chains were all obtained from the same sample, sequenced in a study of OX40 agonist ivuxolimab in advanced cancers. Method: immunoSEQ multiplex PCR; TCRdb's copy keeps in-frame clones and lacks some. The sample lists 52,000 or so clones, 70% to 85% occurring once. The sample was CD4+ or CD8+ T cells sorted from blood, taken in a trial of the OX40 agonist ivuxolimab. The receptors come from an adult with an advanced solid tumor such as melanoma, head and neck, liver or kidney cancer.

The chain uses TRBV5-3 and TRBJ2-6, with D uncertain. TRBV5-3 has ORF status, its function being uncertain. V was shortened by 8 bases and J by 4 bases, with 10 bases between the two germline ends. The CDR3 sequence is 13 residues long. The CDR3, as DNA: TGTGCCAGTTGCCTGAGGGGGGCCAACGTCCTGACTTTC. Translating gives CASCLRGANVLTF.

This clone was seen more than once but under ten times. The chain combines TRBV18 with TRBJ2-7, with TRBD2 matching over 9 bases. The germline V gene encodes CDR1 KGHSH and CDR2 LQKENI. The CDR3 extends over 14 amino acids. After removal of 3 bases from V and 4 bases from J, the junction contained 4 bases not matched to a gene. CDR3 residues: CASSPRTSAYEQYF. CDR3 in DNA: TGTGCCAGCTCACCCAGGACTAGCGCGTACGAGCAGTACTTC.

This clone has only one observation. The J gene is TRBJ2-5, the V gene TRBV5-4; 7 nucleotides agree with TRBD1. CDR1 is SGHNT and CDR2 is YYREEE in the germline V gene (reference sequence). The CDR3 has 12 residues. V trimming: 4 bases; J trimming: 5 bases; junction bases outside the gene matches: 2. The CDR3 DNA reads as TGTGCCAGCAGCCTGACAGGGGAGACCCAGTACTTC. It is translated as CASSLTGETQYF.

The chain carries TRBV19 and TRBJ2-7; 7 bases fit TRBD2. Trimming at V came to 1 base and at J to 0 bases, leaving 6 bases not matched to a gene. This CDR3 contains 16 residues. CDR1 and CDR2 from the germline V gene are LNHDA and SQIVND (reference sequence). CDR3 bases: TGTGCCAGTAGTATAGGGAGCGGGGTAAGCTCCTACGAGCAGTACTTC. Translating gives CASSIGSGVSSYEQYF.

The J gene is TRBJ2-1, the V gene TRBV7-2, with TRBD1 matching over 9 bases. This CDR3 region has 12 residues. Germline V gene sequence: CDR1 SGHTA, CDR2 FQGNSA. V was pared by 5 bases and J by 14 bases, with 7 bases of the junction left unmatched. As DNA, the CDR3 is TGTGCCAGCAGCCCTACAGGGGGCATAGAGTTCTTC. As protein: CASSPTGGIEFF.

Only one count was recorded for this clone. This chain uses TRBV7-3 with TRBJ1-1; D remains ambiguous. CDR3 length equals 15 residues. The ends were cut back, 1 base at V and 1 base at J, with 10 bases in the middle. Germline V CDR1 and CDR2: SGHTA, FQGTGA. The CDR3 sequence: CASSLMGRGNTEAFF. For the CDR3, the DNA is TGTGCCAGCAGCTTAATGGGGAGAGGGAACACTGAAGCTTTCTTT.

The J gene is TRBJ1-4, the V gene TRBV28; D unresolved. The CDR3 sequence is 15 residues long. The V and J ends lost 6 bases and 7 bases respectively, with 18 bases between them. The germline V gene has CDR1 MDHEN and CDR2 SYDVKM. CDR3 amino acids: CASRRLLLTGEKLFF. DNA of the CDR3: TGTGCCAGCAGACGTCTATTATTGACTGGTGAAAAACTGTTTTTT.

This chain connects TRBV19 to TRBJ2-5; D perhaps matches TRBD2 (9 bases). The J call is in doubt because the DNA end fits TRBJ2-7 better. Germline V CDR1 and CDR2: LNHDA, SQIVND (reference sequence). The CDR3 is 23 amino acids. The CDR3 nucleotides read TGTGCCAGTAGTATGCGGGCCGGGACAGGAGGCGCGGGAGGGCCCCCGGGCCGGTTCGAGCAGTACTTC. Protein: CASSMRAGTGGAGGPPGRFEQYF.

The rearrangement joins TRBV6-1 to TRBJ2-1; 11 bases fit TRBD2. Germline trimming cut 4 bases from V and 4 bases from J; bases unmatched to any gene: 12. The length of the CDR3 is 18 residues. Germline assignment: CDR1 MNHNS and CDR2 SASEGT. In DNA form, the CDR3 reads TGTGCCAGCAGTGCTTCACTAGCGGGAGAAATGGCGTACAATGAGCAGTTCTTC. This codes for CASSASLAGEMAYNEQFF.

The chain links TRBV12-1 to TRBJ1-2. TRBV12-1 is designated a pseudogene. The CDR3 extends over 13 amino acids. The CDR3 reads CASTLLSPYGYTF. The CDR3 DNA follows: TGTGCCAGCACCCTGCTTAGCCCCTATGGCTACACCTTC.

The chain couples TRBV6-5 to TRBJ2-1; no definite D call. CDR3 length equals 15 residues. Trimming took off 5 bases at V and 6 bases at J, with 17 bases between the two ends. In germline, CDR1 is MNHEY, CDR2 SVGAGI. The CDR3, as DNA: TGTGCCAGCAGTCCGGACGGTGGAGTTGGCAATGAGCAGTTCTTC. Its protein is CASSPDGGVGNEQFF.

The chain joins TRBV19 to TRBJ1-6; TRBD1 might be the D (5 bases). The V gene lost 6 bases and the J gene lost 8 bases, with 17 bases spanning the gap. Germline-derived CDR1 and CDR2 are LNHDA and SQIVND (reference sequence). This CDR3 comprises 15 residues. CDR3 bases: TGTGCCAGTAGGGTAGGGACTCTTCTCGATTCACCCCTCCACTTT. Residues: CASRVGTLLDSPLHF.

This chain links TRBV7-2 with TRBJ1-1; D unclear. The V and J ends lost 3 bases and 5 bases respectively, with 13 bases between them. CDR3 length: 14 residues. From germline, CDR1 is SGHTA and CDR2 FQGNSA. This CDR3 is CASSFSERVTEAFF. The CDR3 DNA reads as TGTGCCAGCAGCTTCTCCGAAAGGGTAACTGAAGCTTTCTTT.

The rearrangement links TRBV9 to TRBJ2-1, with 8 bases lining up with TRBD2. Germline V gene lookup returns CDR1 SGDLS and CDR2 YYNGEE. V gave up 3 bases and J gave up 9 bases; unmatched junction bases: 11. The CDR3 contains 15 residues. CDR3 nucleotides: TGTGCCAGCAGCGCACTGAGAGCGGGGGTTGCTGAGCAGTTCTTC. It specifies CASSALRAGVAEQFF.

This clone was counted once. The chain uses TRBV7-3 and TRBJ2-2, with 8 bases identical to TRBD2. Germline V lookup: CDR1 SGHTA, CDR2 FQGTGA. J gave up 7 bases and V 5 bases, and 3 bases lay outside the gene matches. The length of the CDR3 is 13 residues. DNA of the CDR3: TGTGCCAGCAGCCCGCTAGCGGGCGGGGAGCTGTTTTTT. It codes for CASSPLAGGELFF.

This clone was counted between two and nine times. V usage is TRBV6-1 and J usage is TRBJ2-5; the D gene is possibly TRBD1 (6 bases). The length of the CDR3 is 17 residues. Germline V gene sequence: CDR1 MNHNS, CDR2 SASEGT. The V gene lost 2 bases and the J gene lost 4 bases, with 20 bases spanning the gap. In nucleotides, the CDR3 is TGTGCCAGCAGTGAAATGGGCAGGGGATCGTACCGAGAGACCCAGTACTTC. Amino acids: CASSEMGRGSYRETQYF.

The chain uses TRBV19 and TRBJ1-5; maybe TRBD1 (6 bases). Germline values: CDR1 LNHDA, CDR2 SQIVND (reference sequence). The length of the CDR3 is 13 residues. V lost 6 bases, J lost 7 bases, and 13 bases lay in between. The CDR3 nucleotides are TGTGCCAGTAGCGTACAGGGCGGCCAGCCCCAGCATTTT. Encoded protein: CASSVQGGQPQHF.

This clone is a singleton in its sample. This chain uses TRBV29-1 with TRBJ2-1, with TRBD1 as a possible D gene (6 bases). Between the trimmed V and J ends, which lost 6 bases and 10 bases, there was a span of 13 bases. CDR1 and CDR2 (germline): SQVTM, ANQGSEA. The CDR3 is 11 residues long. CDR3 bases: TGCAGCGTGGGGGCCGGGACGGAGCAGTTCTTC. Its translation: CSVGAGTEQFF.

V usage is TRBV6-5 and J usage is TRBJ2-1; D may correspond to TRBD1 or TRBD2 (5 bases each). Per germline, CDR1 MNHEY and CDR2 SVGAGI. This CDR3 is 14 amino acids long. V was shortened by 6 bases and J by 5 bases, with 14 bases between the two germline ends. CDR3 loop: CASRDSTVNNEQFF. CDR3 in DNA: TGTGCCAGCAGGGACTCGACAGTAAACAATGAGCAGTTCTTC.

The chain couples TRBV7-2 to TRBJ2-6; either TRBD1 or TRBD2 may fit D (6 bases each). The CDR3 runs 15 residues. V lost 1 base, J lost 7 bases, and 11 bases lay in between. From germline, CDR1 is SGHTA and CDR2 FQGNSA. For the CDR3, the DNA is TGTGCCAGCAGCTTAGAAGGGGGGATTGCCAACGTCCTGACTTTC. Residues: CASSLEGGIANVLTF.

The genes are TRBV6-1 and TRBJ1-1; no clear D. Trimming took off 5 bases at V and 1 base at J, with 14 bases between the two ends. The CDR3 is 15 amino acids. Germline V CDR1 and CDR2: MNHNS, SASEGT. The CDR3: CASSTRPTANTEAFF. In nucleotides, the CDR3 is TGTGCCAGCAGTACCCGACCGACTGCGAACACTGAAGCTTTCTTT.

V is TRBV10-3 and J is TRBJ1-1, with D perhaps matching TRBD1 (5 bases). This CDR3 spans 14 amino acids. Germline V gene data show CDR1 as ENHRY and CDR2 as SYGVKD. V lost 0 bases and J 1 base, leaving 6 bases between the germline ends. The CDR3 region has the DNA TGTGCCATCAGTGAGTCCGGGACGAACACTGAAGCTTTCTTT. Amino acid sequence: CAISESGTNTEAFF.